The 5 T cell receptor beta chains in this list originate from one sample, sequenced in a study of cytotoxic CD8 clonotypes in ibrutinib-treated CLL. The data were produced by immunoSEQ multiplex PCR, yet TCRdb's version contains in-frame clones alone and is incomplete. The sample holds about 140,000 clones; around 77% are singletons and the top ten take approximately 27%. The sample here was PBMCs, taken after 12 months of ibrutinib treatment. The receptor source for this set is a human donor with chronic lymphocytic leukemia.

The J gene is TRBJ1-3, the V gene TRBV9; D gene ambiguous. Germline values: CDR1 SGDLS, CDR2 YYNGEE. Between the trimmed V and J ends, which lost 2 bases and 4 bases, there was a span of 7 bases. The CDR3 spans 13 residues. The CDR3 region has the DNA TGTGCCAGCAGCGTGGGGTCCGGAAACACCATATATTTT. The encoded protein is CASSVGSGNTIYF.

The rearrangement links TRBV4-2 to TRBJ1-4, with TRBD1 as a possible D gene (5 bases). CDR1 LGHNA and CDR2 YNFKEQ come from the germline V gene. This CDR3 spans 16 amino acids. Trimming cost V 0 bases and J 5 bases, with 13 bases left between them. The CDR3 DNA sequence: TGTGCCAGCAGCCAAGAGGTCGGGGCCCAGAATGAAAAACTGTTTTTT. Translated, it gives CASSQEVGAQNEKLFF.

This chain uses TRBV5-1 with TRBJ1-1; the match to TRBD1 covers 8 bases. The trim removed 3 bases at V and 4 bases at J, leaving 5 bases unmatched. The length of the CDR3 is 14 residues. Germline V gene lookup returns CDR1 SGHRS and CDR2 YFSETQ. As DNA, the CDR3 is TGCGCCAGCAGCTCCAGGGGGCTCGGCACTGAAGCTTTCTTT. This translates into CASSSRGLGTEAFF. The variable domain in full, with the rest retrieved from reference TRBV5-1 and TRBJ1-1, is KAGVTQTPRYLIKTRGQQVTLSCSPISGHRSVSWYQQTPGQGLQFLFEYFSETQRNKGNFPGRFSGRQFSNSRSEMNVSTLELGDSALYLCASSSRGLGTEAFFGQGTRLTVV.

The rearrangement joins TRBV6-1 to TRBJ2-7; D may correspond to TRBD1 or TRBD2 (5 bases each). Germline CDR1 and CDR2: MNHNS and SASEGT. This CDR3 has 14 amino acids. V lost 7 bases and J lost 6, with 19 bases in between. CDR3 in amino acids: CASKMGTGLGEQYF. CDR3 DNA: TGTGCCAGCAAAATGGGGACCGGCTTGGGCGAGCAGTACTTC.

The rearrangement links TRBV19 to TRBJ2-2; D is unclear. The CDR3 is 14 residues long. Trimming removed 9 bases at V and 3 bases at J, with 14 bases between. Germline CDR1 reads LNHDA; CDR2 reads SQIVND (reference sequence). The CDR3 bases are TGTGCCAGCCAGACTTGGGCCGACACCGGGGAGCTGTTTTTT. It yields the protein CASQTWADTGELFF.